This T cell receptor (beta chain) appears in the sequencing data of a study of CD8+ T cells in alopecia areata. Overall study: It was oral tofacitinib, at 5 to 10 mg twice daily, that treated patients received.

RNA extraction was followed by reverse transcription into cDNA, which acted as the sequencing template. Repertoires were generated with immunoSEQ multiplex PCR, while TCRdb's copy carries only in-frame clones and drops some. The table has roughly 250,000 clones, roughly two thirds seen once. V shed 8 bases and J shed 8 bases, with 15 bases lying between them. Germline V gene lookup returns CDR1 MNHEY and CDR2 SMNVEV (reference sequence). The CDR3 extends over 12 amino acids. The sequence was collected from a human donor with alopecia areata. The J gene is TRBJ1-1, the V gene TRBV27, with D uncertain. The sequencing here drew on CD4+ T cells sorted from blood, taken at week 0. The CDR3: CASSERVVEAFF. The CDR3 nucleotides read TGTGCCAGCTCGGAGAGGGTTGTGGAAGCTTTCTTT.